A selection of T cell receptor beta chains follows, all from one sample in a study of regulatory T cells in long-lasting Graves disease. A single record per CDR3 protein comes from TCRdb applying MiXCR to the multiplex PCR reads. The sample lists roughly 560,000 distinct CDR3 sequences; 16% were seen once. These data were likewise used in another study, on T cells in Graves' hyperthyroidism and ophthalmopathy.

The specimen was peripheral blood mononuclear cells (PBMCs), collected at new diagnosis, from a patient treated with antithyroid drugs. The receptor set was obtained from a woman aged 40-65 years with Graves disease. CDR3s include the opening cysteine and the closing phenylalanine or tryptophan. Fields, in order: D gene, clone size, V gene, J gene, CDR3 length, CDR3 protein, CDR3 DNA. A D gene is named only where the DNA matches it firmly. The listing skips clone size in some rows; elsewhere it reads once, few, many or a size class.

.	many	TRBV4-2	TRBJ1-1	13	CASSDTEGQLAFF	TGTGCCAGCAGCGATACAGAAGGACAGTTAGCTTTCTTT
TRBD2	many	TRBV4-1	TRBJ2-1	16	CASSSSGGASYNEQFF	TGCGCCAGCAGCAGTAGCGGGGGGGCCTCCTACAATGAGCAGTTCTTC
.	many	TRBV28	TRBJ2-1	11	CASSLGFEEFF	TGTGCCAGCAGTCTAGGGTTTGAGGAGTTCTTC
.	.	TRBV12-5	TRBJ2-7	15	CASGLAIGSSYEQYF	TGTGCTAGTGGTTTGGCCATAGGGAGCTCCTACGAGCAGTACTTC
.	.	TRBV19	TRBJ1-5	13	CASGPVSDQPQHF	TGTGCCAGTGGCCCGGTCAGCGATCAGCCCCAGCATTTT
TRBD1	many	TRBV6-1	TRBJ1-2	22	CASRTPALTGGKININNYGYTF	TGTGCCAGCAGAACCCCTGCATTGACAGGGGGGAAAATAAACATTAATAACTATGGCTACACCTTC
.	few	TRBV20-1	TRBJ1-2	11	CSAPLGYGYTF	TGCAGTGCTCCACTGGGGTATGGCTACACCTTC
TRBD1	.	TRBV19	TRBJ1-5	13	CASSIWTGDSQHF	TGTGCCAGTAGTATATGGACAGGGGATTCCCAGCATTTT
.	many	TRBV7-2	TRBJ1-6	12	CASSLARVALHF	TGTGCCAGCAGCTTAGCCAGGGTGGCCCTCCACTTT
TRBD1	few	TRBV11-1	TRBJ2-7	12	CASKGTAYEQYF	TGTGCCAGCAAGGGGACAGCCTACGAGCAGTACTTC
.	many	TRBV28	TRBJ1-1	11	CASSDTLSAFF	TGTGCCAGCAGTGACACTCTGAGCGCTTTCTTT
TRBD1	few	TRBV9	TRBJ1-3	14	CASSDQGGGNTIYF	TGTGCCAGCAGTGATCAGGGGGGTGGAAACACCATATATTTT
.	few	TRBV6-9	TRBJ1-6	15	CASSYGGSRNSPLHF	TGTGCCAGCAGTTACGGGGGATCCAGGAATTCACCCCTCCACTTT
TRBD2	many	TRBV7-8	TRBJ2-5	16	CASSLSRGGLQETQYF	TGTGCCAGCAGCTTATCCCGGGGGGGCCTACAAGAGACCCAGTACTTC
.	many	TRBV6-8	TRBJ1-5	17	CASSYSKGTGPNQPQHF	TGTGCCAGCAGTTACTCGAAAGGCACAGGCCCTAATCAGCCCCAGCATTTT
.	.	TRBV15	TRBJ2-1	13	CATSRDLVGEQFF	TGTGCCACCAGCAGAGATTTAGTGGGGGAGCAGTTCTTC
.	few	TRBV7-9	TRBJ2-3	15	CASSTVESSTDTQYF	TGTGCCAGCAGCACCGTGGAGTCTAGCACAGATACGCAGTATTTT
.	many	TRBV5-1	TRBJ1-5	13	CASSLGKNQPQHF	TGCGCCAGCAGTTTAGGGAAGAATCAGCCCCAGCATTTT
.	many	TRBV3-1	TRBJ2-3	14	CASSQDLWTDTQYF	TGTGCCAGCAGCCAAGATCTTTGGACAGATACGCAGTATTTT
TRBD1	.	TRBV3-1	TRBJ2-2	15	CASSPGTAGTGELFF	TGTGCCAGCAGCCCAGGGACAGCCGGCACCGGGGAGCTGTTTTTT
.	.	TRBV12-3/TRBV12-4	TRBJ2-2	14	CASSRGLNTGELFF	TGTGCCAGCAGCAGGGGACTGAACACCGGGGAGCTGTTTTTT
TRBD1	.	TRBV10-2	TRBJ1-2	14	CATESDRGDYSYTF	TGCGCCACCGAGTCCGACAGGGGTGACTATAGCTACACCTTC
TRBD1	few	TRBV20-1	TRBJ2-1	15	CSAPTGTGSYNEQFF	TGCAGTGCCCCGACCGGGACAGGGTCTTACAATGAGCAGTTCTTC
.	many	TRBV3-1	TRBJ1-1	15	CASNTHRGLNTEAFF	TGTGCCAGCAACACCCACCGGGGACTTAACACTGAAGCTTTCTTT
.	few	TRBV3-1	TRBJ1-2	13	CASSQEGSRTFFF	TGTGCCAGCAGCCAAGAGGGGTCACGGACATTTTTCTTC
TRBD2	.	TRBV11-1	TRBJ2-1	15	CASSSGTSGGREQFF	TGTGCCAGCAGTTCCGGGACTAGCGGGGGCCGCGAGCAGTTCTTC
.	.	TRBV2	TRBJ2-3	13	CASGKGCTDTQYF	TGTGCCAGCGGCAAGGGATGCACAGATACGCAGTATTTT
.	few	TRBV2	TRBJ2-3	15	CASRVSSSQGVVQYF	TGTGCCAGCAGAGTTTCTAGTTCACAGGGTGTGGTGCAGTATTTT
.	.	TRBV5-5	TRBJ2-6	16	CASSFEGDAGANVLTF	TGTGCCAGCAGCTTTGAGGGGGATGCTGGGGCCAACGTCCTGACTTTC
TRBD2	many	TRBV6-1	TRBJ2-1	16	CASSRGRRGGDNEQFF	TGTGCCAGCAGTCGTGGACGGCGGGGGGGGGACAATGAGCAGTTCTTC
.	many	TRBV15	TRBJ1-1	13	CATSRDRLDEAFF	TGTGCCACCAGCAGAGATCGGCTGGATGAAGCTTTCTTT
TRBD1	few	TRBV2	TRBJ1-5	16	CASSEASQGAIQPQHF	TGTGCCAGCAGTGAAGCTTCCCAGGGGGCGATTCAGCCCCAGCATTTT
.	many	TRBV7-3	TRBJ2-3	13	CASSLTGTDTQYF	TGTGCCAGCAGCTTAACAGGCACAGATACGCAGTATTTT
.	.	TRBV28	TRBJ2-1	15	CASSLWFSSYNEQFF	TGTGCCAGCAGTTTATGGTTTAGCTCCTACAATGAGCAGTTCTTC
.	few	TRBV19	TRBJ1-5	16	CASRDPGGVRNQPQHF	TGTGCCAGTAGGGACCCCGGGGGCGTTCGGAATCAGCCCCAGCATTTT
.	.	TRBV6-5	TRBJ2-2	14	CASSSGGSDRELFF	TGTGCCAGCAGTTCCGGGGGCTCCGACCGGGAGCTGTTTTTT
TRBD2	.	TRBV7-2	TRBJ2-5	14	CASRTTSGGATQYF	TGTGCCAGTAGGACGACTAGCGGGGGGGCCACCCAGTACTTC
TRBD1	.	TRBV5-5	TRBJ2-5	14	CASSPGTVGETQYF	TGTGCCAGCAGCCCCGGGACAGTTGGAGAGACCCAGTACTTC
.	.	TRBV5-1	TRBJ2-5	17	CASSLVTWDGNQETQYF	TGCGCCAGCAGCTTGGTCACGTGGGACGGGAACCAAGAGACCCAGTACTTC
.	few	TRBV5-1	TRBJ2-2	17	CASSSQLSRDVGGELFF	TGCGCCAGCAGCTCACAACTGTCCCGGGACGTGGGCGGGGAGCTGTTTTTT
TRBD1	.	TRBV9	TRBJ2-5	14	CASSVSGGGETQYF	TGTGCCAGCAGCGTATCAGGGGGCGGGGAGACCCAGTACTTC
TRBD2	.	TRBV28	TRBJ2-3	16	CASSPMGTSGGNTQYF	TGTGCCAGCAGTCCGATGGGGACTAGCGGGGGGAATACGCAGTATTTT
.	many	TRBV2	TRBJ2-5	14	CASSLGTLQETQYF	TGTGCCAGCAGCTTGGGGACACTACAAGAGACCCAGTACTTC
TRBD2	many	TRBV2	TRBJ2-7	17	CASRGTSGGAFVSEQYF	TGTGCCAGCAGGGGTACTAGCGGGGGGGCCTTTGTGTCCGAGCAGTACTTC
.	.	TRBV27	TRBJ1-6	14	CASSLRRANSPLHF	TGTGCCAGCAGTTTACGCAGGGCAAATTCACCCCTCCACTTT
.	few	TRBV6-1	TRBJ2-2	14	CASSRDADTGELFF	TGTGCCAGCAGTAGGGACGCAGACACCGGGGAGCTGTTTTTT
.	many	TRBV6-1	TRBJ1-4	17	CASSTGRGNQLREKLFF	TGTGCCAGCAGCACCGGGAGAGGGAACCAACTTCGGGAAAAACTGTTTTTT
.	many	TRBV5-5	TRBJ1-1	14	CASSLALMNTEAFF	TGTGCCAGCAGCTTGGCCTTAATGAACACTGAAGCTTTCTTT
TRBD1	.	TRBV20-1	TRBJ1-3	15	CSASPGGDPGNTIYF	TGCAGTGCTAGTCCAGGGGGGGACCCTGGAAACACCATATATTTT
.	.	TRBV19	TRBJ1-3	15	CASTMGSHSGNTIYF	TGTGCCAGTACAATGGGGTCCCACTCTGGAAACACCATATATTTT
TRBD2	many	TRBV28	TRBJ2-5	17	CASSLPRLAFNQETQYF	TGTGCCAGCAGTCTTCCCCGACTAGCGTTCAATCAAGAGACCCAGTACTTC
.	.	TRBV2	TRBJ2-2	13	CASRRGSTGELFF	TGTGCCAGCAGGCGGGGTTCCACCGGGGAGCTGTTTTTT
TRBD1	.	TRBV29-1	TRBJ1-1	16	CSVEIIGTGVRTEAFF	TGCAGCGTTGAAATTATTGGGACAGGGGTAAGGACTGAAGCTTTCTTT
.	.	TRBV6-2/TRBV6-3	TRBJ2-2	12	CASNPVTGELFF	TGTGCCAGCAATCCGGTGACCGGGGAGCTGTTTTTT
.	.	TRBV6-1	TRBJ2-3	14	CASSAEASTDTQYF	TGTGCCAGCAGTGCGGAGGCTAGCACAGATACGCAGTATTTT
TRBD1	many	TRBV2	TRBJ1-5	13	CASKGTGVRPQHF	TGTGCCAGCAAGGGGACAGGGGTACGGCCCCAGCATTTT
.	many	TRBV6-5	TRBJ1-2	17	CASSYSMGEVVVYGYTF	TGTGCCAGCAGTTACTCGATGGGGGAAGTCGTGGTGTATGGCTACACCTTC
.	few	TRBV6-1	TRBJ2-3	11	CASEWGDTQYF	TGTGCCAGCGAGTGGGGGGATACGCAGTATTTT
.	many	TRBV12-3/TRBV12-4	TRBJ1-2	15	CASSLGGGANYGYTF	TGTGCCAGCAGCTTAGGAGGCGGAGCTAACTATGGCTACACCTTC